Here is one TCR beta chain with its context. One end of the junction fails to match germline, which may point to a read error. The sample is drawn from a study of blood T cell repertoires in COVID-19. Overall study: Sites in the United States, Italy and Spain provided acute and convalescent COVID-19 samples.

The CDR3 has 19 amino acids. The germline gives CDR1 KGHSH, CDR2 LQKENI. Profiled with immunoSEQ multiplex PCR; TCRdb holds only in-frame clones, not every one. Found here are 150,000 to 200,000 clones, roughly 83% of them singletons; the top ten hold more than 4.5%. The chain carries TRBV18 and TRBJ2-5; 7 positions match TRBD1. This TCR derives from an older man who had been exposed to COVID-19. Sequencing used PBMCs or T cells enriched from blood (not recorded which). CDR3 DNA: TGTGCCAGCTCCCCACAACCGCGGTGGACAGGTATCACAGGAGAGACCCAGTACTTC. Encoded protein: CASSPQPRWTGITGETQYF.